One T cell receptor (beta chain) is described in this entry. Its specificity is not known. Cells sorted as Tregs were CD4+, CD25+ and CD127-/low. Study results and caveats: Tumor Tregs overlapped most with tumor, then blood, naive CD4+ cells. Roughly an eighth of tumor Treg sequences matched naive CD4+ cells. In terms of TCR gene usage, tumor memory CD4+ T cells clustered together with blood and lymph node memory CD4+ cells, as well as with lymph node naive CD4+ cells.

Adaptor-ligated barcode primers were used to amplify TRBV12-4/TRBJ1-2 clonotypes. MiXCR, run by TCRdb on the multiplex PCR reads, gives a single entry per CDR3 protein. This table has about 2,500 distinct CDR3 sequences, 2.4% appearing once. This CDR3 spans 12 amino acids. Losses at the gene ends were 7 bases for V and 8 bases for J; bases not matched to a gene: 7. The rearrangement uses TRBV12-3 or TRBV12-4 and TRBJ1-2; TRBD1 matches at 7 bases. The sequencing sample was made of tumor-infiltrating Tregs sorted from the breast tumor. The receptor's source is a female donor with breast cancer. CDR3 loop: CASKTGFEGYTF. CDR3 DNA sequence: TGTGCCAGCAAGACAGGGTTCGAGGGCTACACCTTC.